This T cell receptor beta chain originates from a study of T cell responses to AZD1222 COVID-19 vaccine. Study-level results: Among spike-specific TCRs, nearly half reportedly target unmutated variant regions. In a largely white British group with more females than males, clonal diversity was possibly underestimated. Spike-wide coverage was observed for vaccine-associated CD4 TCRs, with dominant responses at 160-218 and 743-854. Elevations in Spike-specific TCR breadth and depth followed administration of two AZD1222 doses.

TCRdb keeps only in-frame clones here, not all; method: immunoSEQ multiplex PCR. The sample lists tens of thousands of clones; nearly 90% were seen once. The germline V gene encodes CDR1 SGHVS and CDR2 FQNEAQ. Trimming took off 5 bases at V and 1 base at J, with 15 bases between the two ends. The CDR3 consists of 15 residues. In regard to this clone: Its antigen is currently unknown.

The sequence was obtained from an adult who received the AZD1222 COVID-19 vaccine. Sequenced material: peripheral blood, taken 28 days after the second AZD1222 dose. This chain joins TRBV7-8 and TRBJ2-7; unclear D gene. CDR3 bases: TGTGCCAGCAGCCCCATTACGCTTCAGTCCTACGAGCAGTACTTC. Protein sequence: CASSPITLQSYEQYF.